The clone carrying this TCR beta chain has at least ten counts. CDR1 and CDR2 from the germline V gene are SGHRS and YFSETQ. CDR3 length: 16 amino acids. Trimming shortened V by 0 bases and J by 4 bases, and 17 bases separated the two germline ends. These data belong to a study of regulatory T cells in long-lasting Graves disease. iRepertoire HTBI primers and Arm-PCR of CDR3 regions built TCR beta libraries. TCRdb recomputed calls from the multiplex PCR reads with MiXCR, one row per CDR3 protein. Found here are about 420,000 distinct CDR3 sequences, 16% of them singletons; the top ten hold about 25%. This sample's time point: newly diagnosed GD, antithyroid drugs for less than 3 months. There was RNA extracted from PBMCs, and the TCR library was made from it. Graves' disease diagnosis followed American Thyroid Association guidelines. This sample also belongs to another study, concerning T cells in Graves' hyperthyroidism and ophthalmopathy. That source notes: With the HTBI primer set, the TCR CDR3 went through a first round of RT-PCR.

The source was peripheral blood mononuclear cells (PBMCs), collected at new diagnosis, from a patient treated with antithyroid drugs. This sequence was found in a woman aged 18-35 years with Graves disease. This rearrangement joins TRBV5-1 to TRBJ2-7; D is perhaps TRBD2 (5 bases). As DNA, the CDR3 is TGCGCCAGCAGCTTGGGACTTTGGGGAGAAGGATACGAGCAGTACTTC. Translated, it gives CASSLGLWGEGYEQYF.